The sequence of this T cell receptor beta chain was determined in a study of T cell changes during pregnancy in multiple sclerosis. CDR1 and CDR2 (germline): LNHDA, SQIVND (reference sequence). CDR3 length: 12 amino acids. V was pared by 5 bases and J by 9 bases, with 8 bases between. Assay: immunoSEQ multiplex PCR; the TCRdb copy retains only in-frame clones and omits some. Among approximately 84,000 clones, approximately 94% were seen once, and the ten largest hold 2% to 2.5%. The V call is TRBV19, the J call TRBJ1-6; D ambiguous. The receptor's source is a female donor with multiple sclerosis, enrolled in a pregnancy study. The specimen comprised peripheral blood, sampled in the third trimester of pregnancy. This CDR3 reads CASSAEASPLHF. The CDR3 DNA follows: TGTGCCAGTAGTGCGGAGGCTTCACCCCTCCACTTT.